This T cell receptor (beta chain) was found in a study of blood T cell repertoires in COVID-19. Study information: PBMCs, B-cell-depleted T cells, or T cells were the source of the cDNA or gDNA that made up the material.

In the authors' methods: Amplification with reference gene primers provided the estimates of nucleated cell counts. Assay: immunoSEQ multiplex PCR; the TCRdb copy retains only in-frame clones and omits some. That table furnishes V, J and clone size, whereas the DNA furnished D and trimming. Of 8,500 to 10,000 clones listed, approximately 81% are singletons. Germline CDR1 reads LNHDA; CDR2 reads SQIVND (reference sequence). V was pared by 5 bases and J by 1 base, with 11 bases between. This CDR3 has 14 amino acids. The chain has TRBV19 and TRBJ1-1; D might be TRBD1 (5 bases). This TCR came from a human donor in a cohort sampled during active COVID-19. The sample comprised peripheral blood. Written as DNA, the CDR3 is TGTGCCAGTAGTCAGGGTTCGTGGAACACTGAAGCTTTCTTT. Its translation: CASSQGSWNTEAFF.